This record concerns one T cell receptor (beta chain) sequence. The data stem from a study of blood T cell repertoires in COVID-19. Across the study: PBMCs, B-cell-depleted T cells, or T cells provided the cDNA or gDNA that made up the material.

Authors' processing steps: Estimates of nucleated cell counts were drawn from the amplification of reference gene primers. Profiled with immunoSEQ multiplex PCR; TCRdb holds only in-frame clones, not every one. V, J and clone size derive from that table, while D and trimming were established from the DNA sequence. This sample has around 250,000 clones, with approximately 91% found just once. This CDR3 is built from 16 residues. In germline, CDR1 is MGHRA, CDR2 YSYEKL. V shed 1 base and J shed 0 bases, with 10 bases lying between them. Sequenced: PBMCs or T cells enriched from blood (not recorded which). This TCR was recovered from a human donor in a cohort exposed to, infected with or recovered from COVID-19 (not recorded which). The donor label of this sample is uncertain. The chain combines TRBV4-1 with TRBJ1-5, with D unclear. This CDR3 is CASSQGRDYSNQPQHF. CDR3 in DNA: TGCGCCAGCAGCCAAGGGAGAGATTATAGCAATCAGCCCCAGCATTTT.